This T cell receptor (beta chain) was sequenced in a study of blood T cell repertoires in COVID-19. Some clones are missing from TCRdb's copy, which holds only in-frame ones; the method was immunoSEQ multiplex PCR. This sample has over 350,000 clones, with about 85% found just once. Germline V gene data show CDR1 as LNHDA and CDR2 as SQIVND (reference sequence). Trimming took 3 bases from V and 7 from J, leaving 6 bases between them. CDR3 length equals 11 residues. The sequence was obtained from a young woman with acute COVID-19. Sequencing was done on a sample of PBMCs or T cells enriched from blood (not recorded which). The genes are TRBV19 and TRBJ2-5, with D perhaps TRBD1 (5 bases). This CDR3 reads CASSIGATQYF. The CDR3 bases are TGTGCCAGTAGTATTGGGGCGACCCAGTACTTC.